This paragraph covers one T cell receptor beta chain sequence. The data belong to a study of tumor and adjacent non-tumor tissue in lung cancer. The template was RNA from unsorted bulk tissue. This non-tumor lung sample came from over 3 cm beyond the tumor edge. A modified ARM-PCR protocol with three rounds of nested PCR amplified TCRbeta. Using its own MiXCR run on the multiplex PCR reads, TCRdb lists one record per CDR3 protein. The repertoire includes more than 55,000 distinct CDR3 sequences, around 82% of them detected once, and over 35% sits in the top ten. The CDR3 spans 18 residues. Germline values: CDR1 MGHRA, CDR2 YSYEKL. J lost 14 bases, V lost 9 bases, and 30 bases had no gene match.

This TCR was sampled from a man in his 60s with non-small cell lung cancer. Sequencing used distant non-tumor lung tissue. The V gene is TRBV4-1, the J gene TRBJ2-3; 9 bases align to TRBD2. CDR3: CARSQGPASGRSPDMLYF. The CDR3, as DNA: TGCGCCAGGAGTCAAGGTCCCGCAAGCGGGAGGTCCCCAGATATGCTGTATTTT.